This T cell receptor beta chain was documented in a study of human T cells and chemical hapten exposure. Study as a whole: Per-sample TCR yield variability stemmed mainly from small pooled library volume differences.

This CDR3 has 12 amino acids. Trimming pared 2 bases from V and 7 bases from J, leaving 6 bases between. CDR1 is MNHNY, CDR2 SVGAGI, per germline (reference sequence). Original processing methods: Sequenced samples showed a median of approximately 100,000 TCRs each, with counts running from around 25,000 to 690,000. TCRdb reprocessed the RACE reads via MiXCR and lists one record per CDR3 protein. The V and J calls come from TCRdb's annotation, not from the publication. The sample carries 150,000 to 200,000 distinct CDR3 sequences, more than 25% recorded once. Time point given: pre-sensitization, week 0. This sample's treatment: therapeutic diphenylcyclopropenone sensitization with weekly scalp DPC. The drawing of blood occurred before each patch test was applied. Study-level findings and limits: TCRs at a frequency above 1 in 1000 stayed unchanged with DPC sensitization.

This clonotype was counted a few times. The antigen is not known. The sample was whole blood, taken in connection with sensitization to the hapten diphenylcyclopropenone (DPC). The chain has TRBV6-6 and TRBJ1-3; unclear D gene. This clonotype was sampled from a woman younger than 45 with alopecia areata. Some clones in this sample may be carry-over from other donors' samples. The CDR3 nucleotides are TGTGCCAGCAGTTACCCAGACAACACCATATATTTT. Translated: CASSYPDNTIYF.